The rows below give T cell receptor beta chains drawn from one sample of a study of blood T cell repertoires in COVID-19. The data were produced by immunoSEQ multiplex PCR, yet TCRdb's version contains in-frame clones alone and is incomplete. This sample has 200,000 to 250,000 clones; around four fifths occur once, and the top ten carry more than 6%. The source material was peripheral blood. These receptors came from a woman aged 60 to 75 with active or convalescent COVID-19. The CDR3 runs from the conserved cysteine through the conserved F or W. The D gene is left open where the match is weak. Rows give clone size only sometimes, using once, few, many, or a class for an expanded clone.

clone size	D gene	V gene	J gene	CDR3 DNA	CDR3 protein
NA	NA	TRBV18	TRBJ1-3	TGTGCCAGCTCACTTCAGGACGGGGACACCATATATTTT	CASSLQDGDTIYF
NA	NA	TRBV30	TRBJ2-2	TGTGCCTGGAGCAACGAACAGGGTGTCGGGGAGCTGTTTTTT	CAWSNEQGVGELFF
NA	NA	TRBV7-3	TRBJ2-3	TGTGCCAGCAGCCTACGACTAGACGGGACAGATACGCAGTATTTT	CASSLRLDGTDTQYF
NA	TRBD2	TRBV9	TRBJ2-7	TGTGCCAGCAGCGTAGAGGGAGGACTAGCGAGCCCCCACGAGCAGTACTTC	CASSVEGGLASPHEQYF
once	NA	TRBV9	TRBJ2-1	TGTGCCAGCAGCGTACGGATCGGGGGGCAAAATGAGCAGTTCTTC	CASSVRIGGQNEQFF
NA	TRBD1	TRBV2	TRBJ1-5	TGTGCCAGCAGTGTCCAGGGACAGGGCAATCAGCCCCAGCATTTT	CASSVQGQGNQPQHF
NA	NA	TRBV5-1	TRBJ1-6	TGCGCCAGCAGCTTGCCGGGTTTCAATTCACCCCTCCACTTT	CASSLPGFNSPLHF
few	NA	TRBV6-1	TRBJ1-5	TGTGCCAGCAGTGAAACAGGTGAACAGCCCCAGCATTTT	CASSETGEQPQHF
NA	NA	TRBV5-1	TRBJ2-6	TGCGCCAGCAGCTTGGGAGGTGGTGGGGCCAACGTCCTGACTTTC	CASSLGGGGANVLTF
NA	TRBD2	TRBV28	TRBJ2-3	TGTGCCAGCAGCCCATCGGGGCGGGGGGTTACAGATACGCAGTATTTT	CASSPSGRGVTDTQYF
few	TRBD2	TRBV11-3	TRBJ2-1	TGTGCCAGCGGACTAGCATCGGATGAGCAGTTCTTC	CASGLASDEQFF
NA	TRBD2	TRBV19	TRBJ2-2	TGTGCCAGTAGTATCCGCCATCTAGCGGGGGGGCAAACCGGGGAGCTGTTTTTT	CASSIRHLAGGQTGELFF
NA	TRBD1	TRBV27	TRBJ2-4	TGTGCCAGCAGACGACAGGGGGAAGCCAAAAACATTCAGTACTTC	CASRRQGEAKNIQYF
NA	TRBD1	TRBV29-1	TRBJ1-5	TGCAGCGTTGAAATCAACAGGGGGATTGGCAATCAGCCCCAGCATTTT	CSVEINRGIGNQPQHF
NA	TRBD1	TRBV30	TRBJ1-1	TGTGCCTGTAGGGGGCAAGTGAACACTGAAGCTTTCTTT	CACRGQVNTEAFF
NA	TRBD2	TRBV7-3	TRBJ2-1	TGTGCCAGCAGCCTTAGCGGGAGTCATAATGAGCAGTTCTTC	CASSLSGSHNEQFF
NA	TRBD2	TRBV6-5	TRBJ2-1	TGTGCCAGCAGTTTAGCGGGAGGCTACAATGAGCAGTTCTTC	CASSLAGGYNEQFF
NA	NA	TRBV21-1	TRBJ2-5	TGTGCCAGCAGCAAAGCAGGCCCGGGTAGACAAGAGACCCAGTACTTC	CASSKAGPGRQETQYF
once	NA	TRBV6-5	TRBJ2-5	TGTGCCAGCTATGGACGGACAGCGAGGGAGACCCAGTACTTC	CASYGRTARETQYF
NA	TRBD2	TRBV6-6	TRBJ2-5	TGTGCCAGCAGTCCATCAGCCGGGGCAGCGGGGGGGCGAGAGACCCAGTACTTC	CASSPSAGAAGGRETQYF
NA	NA	TRBV30	TRBJ1-1	TGTGCCTGGAGTGTACTCCCGGGGGACACTGAAGCTTTCTTT	CAWSVLPGDTEAFF
NA	TRBD1	TRBV28	TRBJ2-3	TGTGCCAGCAGTCCAAGAAAGACAGGGGGAGCAGATACGCAGTATTTT	CASSPRKTGGADTQYF
few	TRBD2	TRBV30	TRBJ2-3	TGTGCCTGGTCCCGGGGACTAGCGGGAGTGGATACGCAGTATTTT	CAWSRGLAGVDTQYF
NA	NA	TRBV19	TRBJ2-3	TGTGCCAGTCGCCCAGGAAGGATTTCAGATACGCAGTATTTT	CASRPGRISDTQYF
once	NA	TRBV29-1	TRBJ2-7	TGCAGCGTTGGAAGGGCAGGGGAAGAGCAGTACTTC	CSVGRAGEEQYF
NA	NA	TRBV7-8	TRBJ1-5	TGTGCCAGCACCGTTGGCGGGGACCTGCGTAATCAGCCCCAGCATTTT	CASTVGGDLRNQPQHF
few	NA	TRBV6-5	TRBJ2-7	TGTGCCAGCAGTTATCAGCAGGGTGGCTACGAGCAGTACTTC	CASSYQQGGYEQYF
NA	TRBD1	TRBV3-1/TRBV3-2	TRBJ2-5	TGTGCCAGCAGCCAACTAAGACAGGGGGCAAGGGAGACCCAGTACTTC	CASSQLRQGARETQYF
NA	NA	TRBV12-3/TRBV12-4	TRBJ1-5	TGTGCCAGCAGTTATGGGGCCTATTGGCCCCAGCATTTT	CASSYGAYWPQHF
NA	TRBD1	TRBV6-6	TRBJ2-7	TGTGCCAGCAACAGGGGGCAGGGTGAGCAGTACTTC	CASNRGQGEQYF
NA	NA	TRBV19	TRBJ2-3	TGTGCCAGTAGTATTATATTCACAGATACGCAGTATTTT	CASSIIFTDTQYF
NA	NA	TRBV7-8	TRBJ1-6	TGTGCCAGCAGCTTAAGGAGGGATGGAAATTCACCCCTCCACTTT	CASSLRRDGNSPLHF
once	NA	TRBV12-3/TRBV12-4	TRBJ2-3	TGTGCCAGCAGTTTGGAGGGCACAGATACGCAGTATTTT	CASSLEGTDTQYF
NA	NA	TRBV3-1/TRBV3-2	TRBJ1-3	TGTGCCAGCAGCGATCAGGGTTCTGGAAACACCATATATTTT	CASSDQGSGNTIYF
NA	NA	TRBV2	TRBJ1-5	TGTGCCAGCAGCGAGAGACAGATCAATCAGCCCCAGCATTTT	CASSERQINQPQHF
NA	NA	TRBV3-1/TRBV3-2	TRBJ2-1	TGTGCCAGCAGCCAAAGAGGGGGGGGGTTCTACAATGAGCAGTTCTTC	CASSQRGGGFYNEQFF
NA	TRBD2	TRBV24-1	TRBJ2-1	TGTGCCACCAACGGGACTAGCGGATTCAATGAGCAGTTCTTC	CATNGTSGFNEQFF
NA	NA	TRBV20-1	TRBJ2-7	TGCAGTGCTAGTCTTAAACAGGGGGGGTACGAGCAGTACTTC	CSASLKQGGYEQYF
NA	TRBD2	TRBV10-1	TRBJ2-3	TGCGCCAGCAGTGAGTCTGGGCCTAGCGGGACAAGCACAGATACGCAGTATTTT	CASSESGPSGTSTDTQYF
NA	NA	TRBV5-5	TRBJ2-7	TGTGCCAGCAGCATCGCAGGGAACGAGCAGTACTTC	CASSIAGNEQYF
NA	TRBD1	TRBV27	TRBJ1-5	TGTGCCAGCAGTTTAGGGCCGGGACAGGGCCCAATTTATGGCAATCAGCCCCAGCATTTT	CASSLGPGQGPIYGNQPQHF
NA	TRBD1	TRBV5-6	TRBJ1-2	TGTGCCAGCAGGACCTGGGACAGGGAGGCCTATGGCTACACCTTC	CASRTWDREAYGYTF
NA	NA	TRBV4-2	TRBJ2-2	TGTGCCAGCAGCCAATTAGTGAGGGCGAACACCGGGGAGCTGTTTTTT	CASSQLVRANTGELFF
NA	TRBD1	TRBV7-9	TRBJ2-5	TGTGCCAGCAGCTTAGACCACAGGGGGCTCTCGTTGGGAGAGACCCAGTACTTC	CASSLDHRGLSLGETQYF
NA	NA	TRBV29-1	TRBJ1-1	TGCAGCGTTGGGGGAGGGCAGAGTGAAGCTTTCTTT	CSVGGGQSEAFF
NA	TRBD1	TRBV10-3	TRBJ2-3	TGTGCCATCAGTGAGTCTCACAGGGGAGCCCTTGATACGCAGTATTTT	CAISESHRGALDTQYF
once	TRBD2	TRBV4-2	TRBJ2-1	TGTGCCAGCAGCCAAGCTTTAGCGGGCACTATATACAATGAGCAGTTCTTC	CASSQALAGTIYNEQFF
NA	TRBD1	TRBV6-6	TRBJ1-5	TGTGCCAGCAGTTACTCACAGGGGGATCAGCCCCAGCATTTT	CASSYSQGDQPQHF
once	TRBD1	TRBV30	TRBJ1-1	TGTGCCTGGAGTGTCCTAACAGGGGCGGCCACTGAAGCTTTCTTT	CAWSVLTGAATEAFF
NA	TRBD1	TRBV29-1	TRBJ1-1	TGCAGCGTATCCGCCGGGACAGATGAAGCTTTCTTT	CSVSAGTDEAFF